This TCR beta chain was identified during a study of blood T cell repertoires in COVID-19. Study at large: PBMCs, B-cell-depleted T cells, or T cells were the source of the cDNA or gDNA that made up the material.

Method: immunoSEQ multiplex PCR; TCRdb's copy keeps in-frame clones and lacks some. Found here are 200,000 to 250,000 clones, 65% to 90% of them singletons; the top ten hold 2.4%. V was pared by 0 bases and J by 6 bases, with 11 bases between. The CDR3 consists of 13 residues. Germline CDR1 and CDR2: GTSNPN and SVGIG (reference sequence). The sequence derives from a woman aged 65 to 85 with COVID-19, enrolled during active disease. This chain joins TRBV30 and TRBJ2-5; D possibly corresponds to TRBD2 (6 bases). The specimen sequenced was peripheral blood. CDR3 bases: TGTGCCTGGAGTGTGGGGGGAAGACAGACCCAGTACTTC. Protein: CAWSVGGRQTQYF.